This record concerns one TCR beta chain sequence. This clone was recorded once. No cognate antigen has been identified for it. No base quality information exists; no much larger clone differs at one position. This sample was included in a study of cytomegalovirus exposure and HLA in healthy donors (dated 2017 in TCRdb). Broadly, across the study: An earlier analysis of 587 of the donors reported approximately 260 Gb of sequence data and 95 million to 130 million unique TCR beta sequences obtained from 150 million to 200 million T cells. Along with the roughly 670-subject first cohort, a separate validation cohort of around 110 different subjects was used. About 300 gigabases of sequencing data and 75 million to 85 million unique TCR sequences made up an early release that covered under 750 HLA-typed donors. A later analysis re-examined previously published TCR beta repertoires from over 500 donors and added high-resolution HLA genotyping to investigate patterns of TCR occurrence. The study used immunosequencing to profile the T cell repertoires of 670 or so subjects and linked those repertoires to cytomegalovirus serostatus. Because of strong linkage in the cohort, four to six DR-DQ haplotypes were treated as single units for association and clustering. On average, roughly 250,000 unique TCR beta nucleotide sequences were sequenced per donor among 398 genotyped donors of the cohort, with 15% to 20% of those sequences being non-productive. Genome-wide SNP genotypes for about three fifths of the roughly 670 donors were used in a later genetic analysis, which treated that subset as a discovery cohort. The number of donors typed differed by locus, with roughly 620-630 for A, B, C, DRB1 and DQB1, 522 for DQA1, about 610 for DPA1, and some 470 for DPB1. The study combined high-throughput TCR immunosequencing, statistical association of individual TCRs with disease status, and machine learning to predict cytomegalovirus infection status. Alongside the repertoire data, information on donor age, sex, ethnicity and CMV serostatus was compiled. The later analysis used no new phenotypic data to find candidate immune exposures, relying instead on TCR beta sequences and their occurrence across donors. Every discovery cohort repertoire had been produced on one sequencing platform. An earlier analysis of about 600 of the donors used high-throughput TCR beta sequencing to judge whether each TCR beta V gene segment behaved as functional or pseudogenic. The study was designed to test whether signatures of past pathogen exposure could be identified by cataloging public T cell receptors. Class I and class II HLA loci were covered by the typing at four-digit resolution. The genetic ancestry cluster associated with self-reported Caucasian donors included over 65% of the roughly 400 genotyped donors. What the authors observed across the whole study: In vitro tests confirmed that three of the cytomegalovirus-associated TCR beta chains recognize cytomegalovirus antigens. The cohort was sequenced for TCR beta chains only, and without alpha or paired-chain data the features that could be detected were limited. At a false discovery rate of 0.05, a later analysis linked around 17,000 TCR beta sequences to specific HLA alleles. A total of roughly 160 TCR beta chains were listed by the study as associated with cytomegalovirus. Cytomegalovirus status was reported to be diagnosed by the classifier with high specificity and sensitivity in both the original and validation cohorts. V-gene and J-gene trimming of TCR beta chains was associated with a missense DCLRE1C variant in a later genetic analysis, and the association was replicated in an independent cohort. Compared with equally common non-associated chains, HLA-associated TCR beta chains in a later analysis were more clonally expanded and had lower generation probabilities. The 87-base-pair reads could not distinguish some IMGT-functional V segments, including TRBV6-2 and TRBV6-3, so those segments were excluded. While some public TCRs were present in many individuals, most TCR sequences turned up only very rarely across donors. In a later analysis, several top co-occurrence clusters were reported to appear linked to parvovirus B19, influenza, CMV and Epstein-Barr virus. Broadly in line with IMGT annotations, most TCR beta V segments showed up in productive rearrangements about 87% or about 30% of the time in an earlier analysis of around 600 of the donors. A further reported finding was that TCR beta sequences accurately predicted the HLA-A and HLA-B alleles for most subjects in the first cohort. Assigning TCR associations to individual alleles was difficult when HLA alleles, especially DR and DQ, strongly co-occurred. A later analysis found that most CMV-associated TCR beta chains appeared HLA-restricted, with HLA associations seemingly driven largely by CMV exposure. HLA typing was unavailable for some donors at each locus, so association tests used only the typed subset. The only immune exposure information available for the cohort was CMV serostatus. According to a later analysis, TCR association rates differed among HLA loci, with DRB1 alleles showing the most associated TCRs and HLA-C alleles showing the fewest. The sequencing pipeline was judged likely to have produced a cluster of highly shared sequence variants as a technical artifact. Sequencing depth was assumed to be roughly uniform across donors in the presence/absence analyses, though that assumption may not hold. Because counts were too low, seventeen rarely observed V segments, including chromosome 9 orphons, were excluded from the earlier analysis of several hundred of the donors. According to a later genetic analysis, donors in an Asian-associated ancestry cluster had fewer N-insertions in productive TCRs than the roughly 670-donor mean. Correlated functional status among segregating V segments might reflect linkage disequilibrium, but an unknown experimental factor could not be ruled out. The authors suggested that the approach could potentially be extended to other disease states and immunological phenotypes.

The cohort was made up of 500 to 850 healthy bone marrow donors. At the time of sampling, all cohort members were nominally healthy, though unrecorded immune exposures were likely present. The donor was CMV seropositive and was included in the group of almost 300 seropositive cohort members. A peripheral blood sample was collected from each donor, and TCR beta sequencing was performed on peripheral blood mononuclear cells. The Qiagen DNeasy Blood Extraction Kit was used to extract genomic DNA from the blood cell samples. Its CDR3 holds 13 amino acids, cysteine through phenylalanine. CDR3 DNA is the only sequence kept; it has 39 bases, read in frame from the first base. CDR1 and CDR2, looked up from the germline V gene, are MNHNS and SASEGT. The V and J ends are trimmed by 10 bases and 6 bases, leaving 18 bases between them. Preparation of the library involved the immunoSEQ multiplex PCR assay. For the multiplex PCR, a mixture combining 60 forward primers for TCR Vbeta segments and 13 reverse primers for TCR Jbeta segments was used. The CDR3 region of rearranged TCR beta genes was amplified from genomic DNA with a multiplex PCR assay. The amplified TCR beta libraries were sequenced on the Illumina HiSeq System as 87-base-pair reads. The paper's data handling went like this. In a later analysis, tens of millions of unique TCR beta chains were counted across the approximately 620 repertoires, and about 10 million of these chains were shared by at least two donors. Raw reads were error-corrected and collapsed into unique sequences with a nearest-neighbor algorithm that merged closely related sequences to remove PCR and sequencing errors. CDR3 sequences were aligned to IMGT reference sequences to assign V, D and J gene segments. For a sequence to be retained, a match of at least six nucleotides was required to both a V gene segment and a J gene segment. Rearrangements were called productive when the CDR3 lacked stop codons and stayed in frame with V and J; all others were non-productive. Following IMGT convention, CDR3 was defined as the stretch from the second conserved V-encoded cysteine to the conserved J-encoded phenylalanine. Sequences without an unambiguous match to a single V gene segment were excluded from the earlier analysis of about 600 of the donors. An earlier analysis of over 450 of the donors classified V segments as functional when productive rearrangements were above 56.7% and as segregating when the standard deviation between donors was above 5%. A statistical classification framework was developed to diagnose cytomegalovirus status using the catalog of TCR beta chain sequences. In a later analysis, TCR nucleotide sequences were compared against IMGT/GENE-DB human TR gene sequences so that V and J genes could be assigned. In a later analysis, CDR3 sequences and most-parsimonious VDJ recombination scenarios were assigned using the TCRdist pipeline. In a later analysis, every TCR beta chain was defined by the combination of its CDR3 amino acid sequence and its V-gene family, and reads without a unique V-gene family were dropped. To address suspected cross-contamination and a sequencing artifact, a later analysis removed roughly 640 highly shared, low-generation-probability nucleotide sequences. A later analysis calculated a clonal expansion index for each public chain from normalized within-repertoire ranks of inferred template counts. Generation probabilities in a later analysis came from a VDJ recombination model fitted to out-of-frame rearrangements, and those results were checked against IGoR. Hypergeometric tests were used in a later analysis to score TCR-TCR, TCR-HLA and TCR-CMV co-occurrence, with a repertoire-size bias correction applied to the TCR pairs. A later analysis estimated false discovery rates by permuting HLA or CMV assignments 20 times. A later analysis grouped co-occurring TCRs with DBSCAN, adding TCRdist sequence similarity when clustering within HLA-allele-positive subsets. For co-occurrence clustering, repertoires with fewer than 30,000 or more than 120,000 public chains were excluded, along with 4 to 6 repertoires with anomalous nucleotide sharing. Here the immuneACCESS table is served through TCRdb, limited to in-frame sequences with V and J called. Missing clones are a known gap in these copies; in checked studies unresolved V genes cover under half, and the rest lacks a known reason. The V and J calls and clone size are taken from that table; D and trimming were inferred from the DNA. The sample contains around 200,000 clones, almost 70% of them found a single time. 2.6% of the sample is held by the ten biggest clonotypes.

Sequenced input: PBMCs. In this chain, TRBV6-1 is recombined with TRBJ1-1; D gene: possibly TRBD1, on 5 matching bases. The receptor was derived from a man between 35 and 55 years old in good health and CMV-seropositive. The base sequence is TGTGCCACCGGGGGTAGGACATGGGCTGAAGCTTTCTTT. It specifies CATGGRTWAEAFF.